This TCR beta chain was identified in a study of shared clonotypes between healthy human individuals (dated by TCRdb to about 2020). Describing the broader study: The cohort comprised a couple of women and a few men aged 18 to 49 years. For each donor, CD4 naive and CD4 memory were each given three plates, CD8 naive was given two plates, and CD8 memory was given one plate. To estimate repertoire size and how much clonotype sharing occurs between individuals, the study deeply sequenced the blood TCR repertoires of several healthy adults. Libraries were prepared and TCR repertoires were sequenced by different laboratories using diverse techniques, in order to increase sequencing depth and limit assay-specific biases. Each donor's leukapheresis produced roughly between roughly 0.85 and 9 billion PBMCs. Beyond this particular receptor, the publication reports: The small number of donors limited the genetic and exposure-history diversity represented. When a handful of donors were compared, the shared fraction of clonotypes was about 5.4% for naive CD4, approximately 3.3% for naive CD8, roughly 2.5% for memory CD4, and less than 0.45% for memory CD8. Based on pairwise subsampling, the degree of clonotype sharing among donors was expected to be affected by sequencing depth. Naive subsets generally had larger estimated clonotype richness than memory subsets. Rarefaction of sorted-subset datasets indicated incomplete sequencing despite the large sequencing depth. Compared with non-shared clonotypes, clonotypes shared by all four sorted-subset donors had higher generation probabilities. Sampling was restricted to blood, and TCR repertoires in tissues likely differ from the TCR repertoires found in blood.

The donors were healthy, HIV-negative adults with no recently reported acute infections or vaccinations. Every donor was a Caucasian adult residing in Nashville, Tennessee, USA. CD4+ T cells were enriched through magnetic negative selection, after which naive cells were positively selected on CD45RA and the remaining negative fraction served as the memory subset. Blood was collected by leukapheresis, and PBMCs were isolated by Ficoll-Histopaque density gradient centrifugation and then cryopreserved in liquid nitrogen vapor phase. Purity and quantity of every magnetically sorted T cell population were checked by analytical flow cytometry. Genomic DNA was isolated from every sorted fraction and measured by UV absorbance on a Nanodrop 2000c. On this clone itself: Its antigen is not yet known. It has no much larger one-base neighbor in the sample; base qualities were not kept.

V is cut back by 6 bases and J by 13 bases, with 11 bases in the junction unmatched. Counted from cysteine to phenylalanine, this CDR3 has 12 amino acids. The read is trimmed to its CDR3 DNA, 36 bases read in frame from base 1. Via the germline V gene, CDR1 is ENHRY and CDR2 SYGVKD. Using the deep immunoSEQ assay, multiplex PCR amplified TCR CDR3 regions from genomic DNA. Genomic DNA extracted from each cell subset was distributed evenly over all wells of several immunoSEQ 96-well plates, and each plate served as one replicate. For sorted subsets, 200 ng of genomic DNA, equivalent to 25,000 to 35,000 T cell genomes, went into each replicate PCR. Purified libraries were quantified with a Qubit 3.0 fluorometer, sized on a Bioanalyzer 2100, and re-quantified with the KAPA Library Quantification kit. Each immunoSEQ 96-well plate was sequenced on its own single-read 150-cycle Illumina NextSeq 550 flow cell. The source study handled its data this way. The immunoSEQ output contained only junctional sequences without quality scores, so filtering could not match that applied to full-length reads. Sequences were annotated with PyIR, a Python wrapper for IgBLAST v1.9, using IMGT germline references to assign V/J genes and CDR3. Reads were removed for weak V/J assignments (E-value above 1e-6), missing CDR3, stop codons, out-of-frame junctions, or ambiguous translated residues. V3J clonotypes were defined by identical inferred V gene, J gene, and CDR3 amino acid sequence. Percentage overlap between repertoires was computed as shared unique clonotypes divided by the size of the smaller repertoire. Richness of each repertoire was evaluated using RTK rarefaction, the Chao1 estimator, and Recon v2.1 estimates of unobserved clonotypes. Generation probabilities for all TCRbeta clonotypes obtained by the gDNA method from a handful of donors were computed using OLGA. TCRdb limited this immuneACCESS table to in-frame rearrangements with V and J called. A share of clones is missing; checked studies link under half to unresolved V genes, and the rest is unexplained. The V and J calls and clone size come from that table; D and trimming were worked out from the DNA. This sample comprises millions of clones, approximately 94% of them detected only once. Jointly, the top ten make up over 0.12% of the sample.

The sequenced material came from naive CD4+ T cells sorted from blood. The cell subset or site label, as the study defines it: CD45RA+ positively selected. The chain is assembled from TRBV10-3 and TRBJ2-7, with 8 junctional bases fitting TRBD1. This receptor was obtained from a man aged 18 to 30 in good health. The CDR3 in this case is CAISADRASSYF. The DNA sequence is TGTGCCATCAGCGCGGACAGGGCCAGTTCTTACTTC.